The 21 T cell receptor beta chains below were found in one sample sequenced in a study of T cells in Graves' hyperthyroidism and ophthalmopathy. It was RNA transcripts that yielded the amplified TCR beta CDR3 regions. Researchers ran a first-round RT-PCR on the TCR CDR3 using the HTBI primer set. TCRdb used MiXCR to reprocess the multiplex PCR reads, holding one entry per CDR3 protein. The sample consists of 500,000 to 800,000 distinct CDR3 sequences, roughly 46% of them appearing once. Sequencing input: peripheral blood or thyroid tissue (not recorded which). The receptors were gathered from an adult man with Graves' disease, either hyperthyroidism or ophthalmopathy (not recorded which).

This clonotype was counted a few times. The chain couples TRBV9 to TRBJ2-7; D remains unclear. The V and J ends lost 1 base and 4 bases respectively, with 12 bases between them. Germline CDR1 is SGDLS and CDR2 is YYNGEE. The CDR3 spans 14 residues. CDR3 nucleotide sequence: TGTGCCAGCAGCGTAAGTGGGATTGATTACGAGCAGTACTTC. Translating it yields CASSVSGIDYEQYF.

For the CDR3, the DNA is TGTGCCAGTAGTATAGCCGCGGGGAGTGCAACTAATGAAAAACTGTTTTTT. Protein product: CASSIAAGSATNEKLFF. The gene calls are TRBV19 and TRBJ1-4; D gene ambiguous. The CDR3 consists of 17 residues. Germline assignment: CDR1 LNHDA and CDR2 SQIVND (reference sequence). Trimming stripped 1 base from V and 0 bases from J, with 12 bases between.

As concerns this clonotype: With a much larger clone just one base away, this may be a read error. The V gene is TRBV5-1, the J gene TRBJ1-5; 7 nucleotides line up with TRBD1. The CDR3 totals 14 residues. The germline CDR1 and CDR2 sequences are SGHRS and YFSETQ. In nucleotides, the CDR3 is TGTGCCAGCAGCTTCGGGACAGCGGATCAGCACCAGCATTTT. Translating gives CASSFGTADQHQHF. The whole variable domain, remainder taken from reference TRBV5-1 and TRBJ1-5, is KAGVTQTPRYLIKTRGQQVTLSCSPISGHRSVSWYQQTPGQGLQFLFEYFSETQRNKGNFPGRFSGRQFSNSRSEMNVSTLELGDSALYLCASSFGTADQHQHFGDGTRLSIL.

The sample holds many counts of this clonotype. This chain connects TRBV19 to TRBJ1-5; D remains unclear. Between the trimmed V and J ends, which lost 3 bases and 3 bases, there was a span of 3 bases. The CDR3 spans 12 residues. Germline CDR1 is LNHDA and CDR2 is SQIVND (reference sequence). CDR3 sequence (DNA): TGTGCCAGTAGTATCGACAATCAGCCCCAGCATTTT. Encoded protein: CASSIDNQPQHF.

The genes are TRBV10-2 and TRBJ2-5; 7 nucleotides match TRBD1. This CDR3 contains 15 residues. Germline-derived CDR1 and CDR2 are WSHSY and SAAADI. Trimming at V came to 0 bases and at J to 2 bases, leaving 3 bases not matched to a gene. CDR3 bases: TGCGCCAGCAGTGAGTCCCCGACAGGGCAAGAGACCCAGTACTTC. Protein product: CASSESPTGQETQYF.

This chain joins TRBV25-1 and TRBJ1-2; 7 positions match TRBD1. The CDR3 runs 14 residues. The junction had 9 bases not matched to a gene; V was cut back by 6 bases and J by 5 bases. CDR1 is MGHDK and CDR2 is SYGVNS in the germline V gene. The CDR3 bases are TGTGCCAGCAGAGAGGGGACAGATGGGTATGGCTACACCTTC. It yields the protein CASREGTDGYGYTF.

On this clonotype: Possible read error: a much larger clone is one base away. The rearrangement uses TRBV2 and TRBJ1-5; 9 positions match TRBD1. The CDR3 covers 13 residues. Germline lookup yields CDR1 SNHLY and CDR2 FYNNEI. V was clipped by 7 bases and J by 6 bases; unmatched bases: 4. This chain's CDR3 is CASTDRGGQPQHF. The CDR3 DNA is TGTGCCAGCACGGACAGGGGAGGTCAGCCCCAGCATTTT.

The sample holds many counts of this clonotype. V usage is TRBV15 and J usage is TRBJ2-2, with D perhaps matching TRBD1 (5 bases). This CDR3 region has 19 residues. Germline V gene data show CDR1 as LNHNV and CDR2 as YYDKDF (reference sequence). V dropped 0 bases and J dropped 5 bases, with 22 bases sitting between them. The CDR3 is CATSRDRGGQGYGTGELFF. In DNA, the CDR3 is TGTGCCACCAGCAGAGATCGAGGCGGTCAGGGATATGGGACCGGGGAGCTGTTTTTT.

This clonotype was observed a handful of times. The chain joins TRBV5-1 to TRBJ1-1; 8 bases are a match to TRBD1. Per the germline V gene, CDR1 is SGHRS and CDR2 is YFSETQ. The CDR3 runs to 15 residues. V dropped 4 bases and J dropped 4; count of bases not matched to a gene: 9. The CDR3 is CASSVNRGGVTEAFF. The CDR3 DNA sequence: TGCGCCAGCAGCGTGAACAGGGGGGGTGTCACTGAAGCTTTCTTT.

The chain employs TRBV7-2 and TRBJ1-5; D possibly corresponds to TRBD1 (5 bases). V was trimmed by 2 bases and J by 0 bases, leaving 11 bases between them. CDR1 and CDR2 from the germline V gene are SGHTA and FQGNSA. The CDR3 length is 16 residues. CDR3 residues: CASSLSQGYSNQPQHF. CDR3 DNA: TGTGCCAGCAGCTTATCCCAGGGCTATAGCAATCAGCCCCAGCATTTT.

In its sample, this clonotype was seen many times. V gene TRBV19 combines with J gene TRBJ1-2, with D unresolved. The germline gives CDR1 LNHDA, CDR2 SQIVND (reference sequence). There are 12 residues in the CDR3. Trimming removed 3 bases at V and 1 base at J, with 3 bases between. CDR3 in DNA: TGTGCCAGTAGTATCCGTAACTATGGCTACACCTTC. Its translation is CASSIRNYGYTF. The full variable domain, completed using reference TRBV19 and TRBJ1-2, is DGGITQSPKYLFRKEGQNVTLSCEQNLNHDAMYWYRQDPGQGLRLIYYSQIVNDFQKGDIAEGYSVSREKKESFPLTVTSAQKNPTAFYLCASSIRNYGYTFGSGTRLTVV.

The V and J genes are TRBV10-2 and TRBJ2-5; 11 bases line up with TRBD1. J gave up 7 bases and V 3 bases, and 4 bases lay outside the gene matches. This CDR3 region has 14 residues. Per germline, CDR1 WSHSY and CDR2 SAAADI. The CDR3 sequence is CASSDGGTGGTQYF. DNA of the CDR3: TGCGCCAGCAGTGACGGCGGGACAGGGGGGACCCAGTACTTC.

The genes are TRBV11-2 and TRBJ1-2, with D tentatively TRBD1 (5 bases). Germline CDR1 is SGHAT and CDR2 is FQNNGV. The V end was cut by 5 bases, the J end by 1 base, with 20 bases between. The CDR3 length is 17 residues. In nucleotides, the CDR3 is TGTGCCAGCAGCACCCCCAAGAGGGGCAGGAATAACTATGGCTACACCTTC. Amino acids: CASSTPKRGRNNYGYTF.

This clonotype was seen at least ten times. The chain has TRBV19 and TRBJ1-6, with unresolved D. CDR1 and CDR2 from the germline V gene are LNHDA and SQIVND (reference sequence). V lost 6 bases and J lost 3, with 6 bases in between. The CDR3 has 13 amino acids. In DNA form, the CDR3 reads TGTGCCAGTAGATACAGCTATAATTCACCCCTCCACTTT. This codes for CASRYSYNSPLHF.

This clonotype appeared once. The junction differs from germline at one of its ends, possibly a read error. The rearrangement uses TRBV10-3 and TRBJ2-5; no clear D gene. Germline V lookup: CDR1 ENHRY, CDR2 SYGVKD. This CDR3 contains 11 residues. CDR3 sequence reads: CAISESQVMVF. The CDR3, as DNA: TGTGCCATCAGTGAGTCACAAGTGATGGTTTTC.

Ten or more counts support this clonotype. The chain combines TRBV7-9 with TRBJ1-2; D possibly corresponds to TRBD1 (6 bases). CDR1 and CDR2 from the germline V gene are SEHNR and FQNEAQ (reference sequence). With 2 bases removed from V and 4 bases from J, the gap between germline ends came to 11 bases. The CDR3 has 14 amino acids. The CDR3: CASSLTGRSYGYTF. The DNA for the CDR3 is TGTGCCAGCAGCTTAACAGGGCGGAGCTATGGCTACACCTTC.

The chain carries TRBV7-8 and TRBJ1-2, with a weak D call TRBD1 (5 bases). The ends were cut back, 2 bases at V and 1 base at J, with 11 bases in the middle. Per the germline V gene, CDR1 is SGHVS and CDR2 is FQNEAQ. The CDR3 sequence is 15 residues long. In DNA form, the CDR3 reads TGTGCCAGCAGCTTATCAGGGCACGTTAACTATGGCTACACCTTC. Amino acids: CASSLSGHVNYGYTF. Based on the CDR3 plus reference TRBV7-8 and TRBJ1-2, the full variable domain is GAGVSQSPRYKVAKRGQDVALRCDPISGHVSLFWYQQALGQGPEFLTYFQNEAQLDKSGLPSDRFFAERPEGSVSTLKIQRTQQEDSAVYLCASSLSGHVNYGYTFGSGTRLTVV.

V and J are TRBV29-1 and TRBJ1-2; D is uncertain. Trimming removed 0 bases at V and 8 bases at J, with 13 bases between. The length of the CDR3 is 13 residues. The V gene's germline CDR1 is SQVTM and CDR2 ANQGSEA. The DNA of the CDR3 is TGCAGCGTTGAAGATGGTCGGGCGAGGGGCTACACCTTC. Translated: CSVEDGRARGYTF.

This clonotype occurred a few times. The chain carries TRBV12-3 or TRBV12-4 and TRBJ2-7, with 8 nucleotides matching TRBD2. This CDR3 is 15 amino acids long. With V trimmed by 6 bases and J by 0 bases, 7 bases remained unmatched. In DNA, the CDR3 is TGTGCCAGCAGCCAAACCGGACTAGCCTCCTACGAGCAGTACTTC. Translated: CASSQTGLASYEQYF.

This clonotype showed up just once. The CDR3, as DNA: TGTGCCACCCGAAGTGGAGGCGGCTATGGCTACACCTTC. This gives the protein CATRSGGGYGYTF. The chain carries TRBV15 and TRBJ1-2; D is undetermined. Trimming took 8 bases from V and 4 from J, leaving 14 bases between them. From germline, CDR1 is LNHNV and CDR2 YYDKDF (reference sequence). This CDR3 contains 13 residues.

The V call is TRBV12-3 or TRBV12-4, the J call TRBJ2-7; possibly TRBD1 or TRBD2 for D (6 bases each). V lost 6 bases to trimming and J lost 4 bases, with 22 bases between them. The CDR3 consists of 16 residues. The CDR3 nucleotides are TGTGCCAGCAGCCAAGCTCCGGGGGCTTTGGGATACGAGCAGTACTTC. Translated: CASSQAPGALGYEQYF.